The rows below give T cell receptor beta chains drawn from one sample of a study of T cell responses to AZD1222 COVID-19 vaccine. Sequenced by immunoSEQ multiplex PCR; TCRdb stores in-frame clones only, minus some. The data contain some 53,000 clones, roughly 90% of them singletons. Material: peripheral blood, obtained 28 days after the second AZD1222 dose. These receptors were taken from an adult who received the AZD1222 COVID-19 vaccine. Both conserved end residues are part of each CDR3. Fields, in order: CDR3 length, V gene, clone size, J gene, D gene, CDR3 protein, CDR3 DNA. A D gene is named only where the DNA matches it firmly. Size values are once, few and many counts, or a class for expanded clones, and some rows have none.

19,TRBV5-4,once,TRBJ2-1,TRBD2,CASSPGGASGSSSYNEQFF,TGTGCCAGCAGCCCCGGCGGGGCTAGCGGGTCTAGCTCCTACAATGAGCAGTTCTTC
14,TRBV19,-,TRBJ2-7,-,CASSMVGTVSEQYF,TGTGCCAGTAGTATGGTGGGGACGGTGAGTGAGCAGTACTTC
18,TRBV23-1,-,TRBJ2-7,TRBD1,CASSQSPQADRASYEQYF,TGCGCCAGCAGTCAATCGCCTCAAGCGGACAGGGCCTCCTACGAGCAGTACTTC
15,TRBV6-4,-,TRBJ1-5,-,CASSVSGDSNQPQHF,TGTGCCAGCAGTGTGTCTGGAGACTCCAATCAGCCCCAGCATTTT
13,TRBV30,-,TRBJ2-1,-,CAWSRFGGGEQFF,TGTGCCTGGAGTAGGTTCGGAGGGGGTGAGCAGTTCTTC
14,TRBV19,-,TRBJ2-2,-,CASKDSASTGELFF,TGTGCCAGTAAGGACTCAGCGAGCACCGGGGAGCTGTTTTTT
17,TRBV6-4,-,TRBJ2-7,TRBD2,CASRKPGLDYSPYEQYF,TGTGCCAGCAGGAAGCCGGGACTAGACTATAGTCCCTACGAGCAGTACTTC
12,TRBV29-1,-,TRBJ2-7,-,CSVGTASDEQYF,TGCAGCGTTGGGACAGCATCCGACGAGCAGTACTTC
17,TRBV29-1,-,TRBJ2-1,-,CSVAGMKGGLTNNEQFF,TGCAGCGTGGCCGGAATGAAAGGGGGGTTAACTAACAATGAGCAGTTCTTC
13,TRBV10-1,-,TRBJ1-1,-,CASSGQRNTEAFF,TGCGCCAGCAGCGGACAGCGGAACACTGAAGCTTTCTTT
16,TRBV7-2,-,TRBJ2-3,TRBD2,CASSLDSGFNTDTQYF,TGTGCCAGCAGCTTAGATAGCGGGTTTAACACAGATACGCAGTATTTT
13,TRBV6-5,-,TRBJ2-7,-,CASRPLGTYEQYF,TGTGCCAGCAGACCCCTCGGGACCTACGAGCAGTACTTC